This TCR beta chain originates from a study of blood T cell repertoires in COVID-19. Study information: Samples representing acute and convalescent COVID-19 were sourced from the United States, Italy and Spain. PBMCs, B-cell-depleted T cells, or T cells provided the cDNA or gDNA that made up the material.

The CDR3 extends over 14 amino acids. Germline V gene sequence: CDR1 MDHEN, CDR2 SYDVKM. Deletions cut 1 base from V and 7 bases from J, with 13 bases between. Original data processing: Quantification of nucleated cells was approximated via reference gene primer amplification. Libraries were prepared by immunoSEQ multiplex PCR; TCRdb keeps only in-frame clonotypes and omits some of them. Clone size and the V and J calls come from that table; the DNA yielded D and trimming. This sample has about 52,000 clones, with under 90% found just once. This chain joins TRBV28 and TRBJ1-2; D is ambiguous. This TCR was recovered from a man older than 75 with active or convalescent COVID-19. The material sequenced was peripheral blood. The CDR3 coding sequence is TGTGCCAGCAGTTTATCCCCAGGACTCTCTGGCTACACCTTC. This gives the protein CASSLSPGLSGYTF.